The text below deals with one TCR beta chain. The data originate from a study of cytomegalovirus exposure and HLA in healthy donors. With 2 bases clipped from V and 5 bases from J, the junction kept 8 bases outside the gene matches. The CDR3 is made up of 14 amino acids. CDR1 SQVTM and CDR2 ANQGSEA come from the germline V gene. Data came from immunoSEQ multiplex PCR; TCRdb stores just in-frame clones and leaves some out. Of around 45,000 clones detected, about 94% appear once; the ten largest clones hold over 5%. The origin of this receptor is a man between 18 and 29 years old in good health and CMV-seronegative. Sequencing input: PBMCs. The chain recombines TRBV29-1 with TRBJ2-5, with 7 bases lining up with TRBD2. The CDR3 region is CSVERGTTRETQYF. The CDR3 DNA reads TGCAGCGTTGAACGAGGGACTACGAGGGAGACCCAGTACTTC. Complete variable domain (other parts from reference TRBV29-1 and TRBJ2-5): SAVISQKPSRDICQRGTSLTIQCQVDSQVTMMFWYRQQPGQSLTLIATANQGSEATYESGFVIDKFPISRPNLTFSTLTVSNMSPEDSSIYLCSVERGTTRETQYFGPGTRLLVL.